These 5 T cell receptor beta chains originate from one sample sequenced in a study of cytomegalovirus exposure and HLA in healthy donors. It was with 60 Vbeta and 13 Jbeta primers that the PCR ran. TCRdb keeps only in-frame clones here, not all; method: immunoSEQ multiplex PCR. The sample has under 200,000 clones; almost 85% are singletons. Material: PBMCs. All receptors derive from a man aged 25-40 years in good health and CMV-seronegative.

The chain employs TRBV19 and TRBJ1-1; possibly TRBD1 for D (5 bases). V was shortened by 6 bases and J by 6 bases, with 14 bases between the two germline ends. Germline CDR1 is LNHDA and CDR2 is SQIVND (reference sequence). The CDR3 consists of 13 residues. The DNA for the CDR3 is TGTGCCAGTAGAACTCAGGGCGGGGCTGAAGCTTTCTTT. This translates into CASRTQGGAEAFF. The full variable domain, with the rest looked up from reference TRBV19 and TRBJ1-1, is DGGITQSPKYLFRKEGQNVTLSCEQNLNHDAMYWYRQDPGQGLRLIYYSQIVNDFQKGDIAEGYSVSREKKESFPLTVTSAQKNPTAFYLCASRTQGGAEAFFGQGTRLTVV.

The chain joins TRBV14 to TRBJ2-3; D may be TRBD2 (6 bases). In germline, CDR1 is SGHDN, CDR2 FVKESK. Trimming left V 4 bases short and J 1 base short, with 12 bases between. The CDR3 contains 15 residues. CDR3 in amino acids: CASSREREGTDTQYF. The CDR3, as DNA: TGTGCCAGCAGCCGTGAGAGGGAGGGCACAGATACGCAGTATTTT.

The chain is built from TRBV11-3 and TRBJ1-2; perhaps TRBD1 as D (6 bases). The germline gives CDR1 SGHNT, CDR2 YENEEA. Trimming pared 2 bases from V and 9 bases from J, leaving 16 bases between. CDR3 length: 14 residues. As DNA, the CDR3 is TGTGCCAGCAGCTTAAAGCCGGGACAAGCGAGCTACACCTTC. It is translated as CASSLKPGQASYTF.

The chain combines TRBV18 with TRBJ1-1; D is possibly TRBD1 (5 bases). Germline V gene data show CDR1 as KGHSH and CDR2 as LQKENI. The CDR3 loop spans 15 amino acids. V was pared by 0 bases and J by 7 bases, with 15 bases between. The CDR3 region is CASSPPQAGSGEAFF. DNA of the CDR3: TGTGCCAGCTCACCACCACAGGCGGGGAGTGGTGAAGCTTTCTTT.

The chain's CDR3 is CASSLGLQGTDTQYF. CDR3 coding DNA: TGTGCCAGCAGCTTAGGGCTACAGGGGACAGATACGCAGTATTTT. The chain employs TRBV7-8 and TRBJ2-3; 7 nucleotides align to TRBD1. The V segment lost 1 base and the J segment 3 bases; nucleotides outside the gene matches: 4. The CDR3 runs to 15 residues. CDR1 is SGHVS, CDR2 FQNEAQ, per germline. The full variable domain, in which reference TRBV7-8 and TRBJ2-3 provide the parts outside the CDR3, is GAGVSQSPRYKVAKRGQDVALRCDPISGHVSLFWYQQALGQGPEFLTYFQNEAQLDKSGLPSDRFFAERPEGSVSTLKIQRTQQEDSAVYLCASSLGLQGTDTQYFGPGTRLTVL.